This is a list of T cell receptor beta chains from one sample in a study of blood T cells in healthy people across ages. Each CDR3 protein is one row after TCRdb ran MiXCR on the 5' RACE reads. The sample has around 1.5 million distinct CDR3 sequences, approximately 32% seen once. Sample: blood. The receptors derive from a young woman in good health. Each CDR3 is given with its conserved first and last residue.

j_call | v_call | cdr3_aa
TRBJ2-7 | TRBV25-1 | CAHVRRGLEQYF
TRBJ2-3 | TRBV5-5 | CASSLAEADTQYF
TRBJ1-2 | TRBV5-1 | CASSLDTGTLNYGYTF
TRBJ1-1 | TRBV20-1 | CSAREIQQGTTEAFF
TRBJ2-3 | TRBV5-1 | CASSVGTHGDTQYF
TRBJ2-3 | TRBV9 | CASSVALGPDTQYF
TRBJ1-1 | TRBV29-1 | CSVSTTAPRGEAFF
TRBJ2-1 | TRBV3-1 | CASSQGTGSNEQFF
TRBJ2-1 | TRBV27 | CASSSLDRGVYNEQFF
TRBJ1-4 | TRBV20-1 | CSARDYLGRTVQATNEKLFF
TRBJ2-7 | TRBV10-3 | CAISRTTYEQYF
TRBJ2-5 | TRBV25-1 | CASSERTEETQYF
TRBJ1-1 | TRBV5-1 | CASSLGPPGRSTEAFF
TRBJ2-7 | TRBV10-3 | CAISGGAGRYEQYF
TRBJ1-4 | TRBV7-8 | CASSSGPGRIGEKLFF
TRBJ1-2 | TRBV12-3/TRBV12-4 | CASSLRSRGHYYGYTF
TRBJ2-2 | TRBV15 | CATSRVKNTGELFF
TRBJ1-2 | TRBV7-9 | CASSFLRGTGPNYGYTF
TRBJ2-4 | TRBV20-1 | CSATRTSPKGEQYF
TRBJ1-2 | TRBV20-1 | CSASVRTHNYGYTF
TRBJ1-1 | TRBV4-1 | CASSQVGQMNTEAFF
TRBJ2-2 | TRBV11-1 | CASSLEVTGAGELFF
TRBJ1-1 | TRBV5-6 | CASSSWDRGMNTEAFF
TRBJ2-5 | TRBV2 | CASSDGRGGKETQYF
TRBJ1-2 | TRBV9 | CASSVDRGPSYTF
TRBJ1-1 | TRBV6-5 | CASSYSRLSEAFF
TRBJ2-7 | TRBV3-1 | CASSQETEQYF
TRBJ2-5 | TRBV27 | CASAPGLAGVETQYF
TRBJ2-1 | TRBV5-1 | CASTLGRQGVYNEQFF
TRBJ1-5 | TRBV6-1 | CASSDGRQPQHF
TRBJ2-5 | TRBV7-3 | CASSTRDFSQETQYF
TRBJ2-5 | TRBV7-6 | CASTLERVGQISQETQYF
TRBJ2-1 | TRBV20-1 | CSARERTGLHNEQFF
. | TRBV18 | CASSPTKGTQYF
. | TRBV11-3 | CASGSGTPPYEQYF
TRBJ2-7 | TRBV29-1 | CSVSGTSDYYEQYF
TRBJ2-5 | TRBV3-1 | CASSPGLAGAVDYGQYF
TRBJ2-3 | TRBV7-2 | CASSSSGGEQDTQYF
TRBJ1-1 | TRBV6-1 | CASTVGEAHAEAFF
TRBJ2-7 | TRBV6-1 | CASSDVGSSYEQYF
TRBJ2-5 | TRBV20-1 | CSAAGRRGQETQYF
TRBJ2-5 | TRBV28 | CASTASGHQETQYF
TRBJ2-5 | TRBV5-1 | CASSYGDSTSQETQYF
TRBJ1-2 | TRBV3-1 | CASSPLPGDEGYTF
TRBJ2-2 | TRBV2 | CASARDRSNTGELFF
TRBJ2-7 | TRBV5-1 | CASSLADRQDYEQYF
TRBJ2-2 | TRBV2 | CASGGDSHTGELFF
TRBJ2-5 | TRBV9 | CASSVGTIGETQYF
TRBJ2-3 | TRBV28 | CSSRGSPDTQYF
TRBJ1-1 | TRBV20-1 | CSARDLEGFF
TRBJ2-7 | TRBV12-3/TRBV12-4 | CASTSSGAYEQYF
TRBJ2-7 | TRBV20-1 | CSASRELGSYEQYF
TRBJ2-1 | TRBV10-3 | CAIIEPTQAKQFF
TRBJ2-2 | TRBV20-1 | CSALTGWTGGELFF
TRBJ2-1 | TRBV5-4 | CASSIQTGGFSYNEQFF